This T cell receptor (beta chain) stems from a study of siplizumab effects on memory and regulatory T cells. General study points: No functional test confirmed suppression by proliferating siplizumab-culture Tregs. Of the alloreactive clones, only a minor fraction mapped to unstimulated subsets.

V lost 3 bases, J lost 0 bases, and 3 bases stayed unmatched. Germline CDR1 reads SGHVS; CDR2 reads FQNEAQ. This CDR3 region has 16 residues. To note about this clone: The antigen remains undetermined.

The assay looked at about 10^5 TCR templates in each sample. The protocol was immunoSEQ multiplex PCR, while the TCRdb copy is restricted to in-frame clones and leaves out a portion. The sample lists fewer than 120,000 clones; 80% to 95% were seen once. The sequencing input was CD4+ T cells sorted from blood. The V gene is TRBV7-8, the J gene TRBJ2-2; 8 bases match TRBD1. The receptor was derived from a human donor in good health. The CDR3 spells CASSFRTGSNTGELFF. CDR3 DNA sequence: TGTGCCAGCAGCTTCCGGACAGGGTCGAACACCGGGGAGCTGTTTTTT.